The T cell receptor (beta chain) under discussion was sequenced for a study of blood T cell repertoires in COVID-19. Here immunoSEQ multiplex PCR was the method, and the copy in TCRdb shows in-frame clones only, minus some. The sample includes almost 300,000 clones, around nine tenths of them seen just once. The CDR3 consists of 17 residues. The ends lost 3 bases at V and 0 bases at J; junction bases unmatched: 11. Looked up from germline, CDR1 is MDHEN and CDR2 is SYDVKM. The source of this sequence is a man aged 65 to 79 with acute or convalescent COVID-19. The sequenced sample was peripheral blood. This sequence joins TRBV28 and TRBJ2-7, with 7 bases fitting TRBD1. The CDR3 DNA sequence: TGTGCCAGCAGTTTTCACGGCAGGGGGTTCGGCTCCTACGAGCAGTACTTC. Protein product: CASSFHGRGFGSYEQYF.